This T cell receptor (beta chain) was captured by sequencing in a study of blood T cell repertoires in COVID-19. The wider study: Acute and convalescent COVID-19 samples came from the United States, Italy and Spain. PBMCs, B-cell-depleted T cells, or T cells were the source of the cDNA or gDNA that made up the material.

J was trimmed by 2 bases and V by 6 bases; bases with no gene match: 3. CDR1 is MNHEY, CDR2 SVGAGI, per germline. The length of the CDR3 is 15 residues. Clones were sequenced by immunoSEQ multiplex PCR, and TCRdb holds only the in-frame ones, with some missing. The sample carries roughly 42,000 clones, approximately 92% recorded once. The genes are TRBV6-5 and TRBJ2-5; TRBD2 agrees at 13 bases. The specimen was peripheral blood. The sequence derives from a man under 40 with active or convalescent COVID-19. The CDR3 sequence: CASRRLAGGQETQYF. As DNA, the CDR3 is TGTGCCAGCAGAAGACTAGCGGGAGGACAAGAGACCCAGTACTTC.